This entry describes one T cell receptor (beta chain). Its antigen is currently not known. The read ends 3 residues early relative to the CDR3; the germline J gene fills the gap. The germline V and J ends show losses of 8 bases and 4 bases respectively, and no gene match explains 10 bases of the junction. In the germline V gene (reference sequence), CDR1 corresponds to GTSNPN and CDR2 to SVGIG. The CDR3 contains 13 residues, cysteine and phenylalanine counted. The DNA shown is the part of the CDR3 that was read: 30 bases, in frame from base 1. Every participant had a single incident cervical HPV16 infection, and women with prevalent HPV16 infections were excluded. Cervical HPV DNA was detected by MY09/MY11 PCR and genotyped by dot-blot hybridization. Roughly 15 mL of heparinized blood were centrifuged, and the buffy coat was aliquoted, frozen at -30°C, then stored at -80°C. Genomic DNA was extracted from buffy coat specimens using QIAGEN kits.

Using the immunoSEQ assay, multiplex PCR amplified TCR beta CDR3 regions from an average of roughly 1,100 ng of genomic DNA per sample. To correct primer bias, the assay used a complete synthetic TCR repertoire to set an amplification baseline. Amplicons were sequenced on the Illumina platform. In the original analysis: Error correction of the sequences involved clustering with frequency ratios plus a modified nearest-neighbor algorithm, after which the sequences were analyzed in the immunoSEQ Analyzer using IMGT gene definitions. At each rarefaction depth, TCR richness and evenness were averaged across 20 rarefaction repeats, and any sample with fewer sequences than the depth was left out. Relative abundances of V, D and J genes were compared between groups using Wilcoxon rank sum tests, with FDR correction applied. An intraclass correlation of around 96% for TCR richness and an average of about 77% across about 66 gene segments were obtained from the blinded duplicates. TCRdb's version of the immuneACCESS table is confined to in-frame rearrangements and falls short of the full clone set. An unresolved V gene accounts for under half of the shortfall where checked; the remainder is of unknown origin. V, J and clone size are taken as reported in that table, and D and trimming were inferred from the DNA itself. The sample's clone listing holds 22,000 or so clones. The ten largest clones take up about 3.3% of the sample.

The source of the sample is a study of T cells in women clearing cervical HPV infection listed by TCRdb under 2018. About the study as a whole: The cases were 20 to 25 women with histologically confirmed HPV16-related CIN3 or worse, and 2 of those women had invasive cancers. A median age of around 35 years was observed in cases versus less than 40 in controls, and no significant differences in baseline characteristics were found. Among cases, blood sampling came a median of nearly 150 days after lesion detection, with an interquartile range of roughly 90 to 230 days. Controls were more than 20 women whose single incident HPV16 infection cleared within 12 months without precancer or cancer developing. Nested within Costa Rica's Guanacaste HPV Natural History Study, an exploratory proof-of-principle case-control study compared TCR repertoires across cervical HPV16 outcomes. Quality controls consisted of five blinded duplicates per group, for a total of approximately 60 samples made up of roughly 50 participants and around ten replicates. Blood from cases was drawn at the visit where the lesion was first identified, while blood from controls was drawn once the infection was no longer detected. In the parent cohort, 8,500 to 12,000 women aged 18 or older were enrolled in Guanacaste, Costa Rica, during about 1993 to 1994 and were followed for seven years. HLA typing was available for only a few women, so HLA type could not be excluded as a confounder. Cases were matched to controls by age within five years and by the year the sample was collected. Broader findings and caveats from the paper: Random forest classifiers combining richness and V gene abundances distinguished cases from controls with an estimated AUC of 0.8 to 0.9. Across sequencing depths, CIN3+ cases showed significantly higher TCR repertoire richness than controls, but evenness did not differ between the groups. The cross-sectional design could not show whether associations preceded infection or resulted from it; effector/memory subsets and HPV-specific T cells were not isolated. Cases had lower TRBV6-7 relative abundance than controls (0.11% versus 0.16%; Bonferroni P = 0.0008). Because T-cell numbers per sample were unknown, differences in richness could reflect varying T-cell content rather than repertoire biology.

In this chain, TRBV30 is recombined with TRBJ1-1, with 7 bases aligning to TRBD1. Sequences were obtained from blood buffy coat. The TCR was taken from a woman aged 18-70 years with a cervical HPV16 infection that either progressed to CIN3+ or cleared (not recorded which). The covered CDR3 bases are TGTGCCCACAGGGGCTGGGGGAGCACTGAA. Its protein is CAHRGWGSTE. The whole CDR3 reads CAHRGWGSTEAFF.